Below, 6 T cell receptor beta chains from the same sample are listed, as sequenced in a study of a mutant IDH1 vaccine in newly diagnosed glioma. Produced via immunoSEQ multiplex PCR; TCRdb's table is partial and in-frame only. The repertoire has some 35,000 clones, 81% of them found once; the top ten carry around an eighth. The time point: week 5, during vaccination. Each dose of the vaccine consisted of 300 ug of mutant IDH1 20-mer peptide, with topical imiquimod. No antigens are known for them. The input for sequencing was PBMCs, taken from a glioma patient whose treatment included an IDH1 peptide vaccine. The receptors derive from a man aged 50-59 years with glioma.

For the CDR3, the DNA is TGTGCCAGCAGTTGGGGAATAGGGATCAATCAGCCCCAGCATTTT. Translation gives CASSWGIGINQPQHF. The chain links TRBV28 to TRBJ1-5; D is unresolved. V was cut by 4 bases and J by 3 bases, with 13 bases left in between. This CDR3 region has 15 residues. CDR1 is MDHEN and CDR2 is SYDVKM in the germline V gene.

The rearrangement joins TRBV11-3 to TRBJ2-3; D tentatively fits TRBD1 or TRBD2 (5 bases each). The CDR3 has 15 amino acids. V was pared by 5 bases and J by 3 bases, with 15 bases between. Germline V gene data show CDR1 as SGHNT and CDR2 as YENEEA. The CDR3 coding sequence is TGTGCCAGCAGCCCAATGGGACCCGGGACAGATACGCAGTATTTT. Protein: CASSPMGPGTDTQYF. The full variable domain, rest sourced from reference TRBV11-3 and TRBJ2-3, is EAGVVQSPRYKIIEKKQPVAFWCNPISGHNTLYWYLQNLGQGPELLIRYENEEAVDDSQLPKDRFSAERLKGVDSTLKIQPAELGDSAVYLCASSPMGPGTDTQYFGPGTRLTVL.

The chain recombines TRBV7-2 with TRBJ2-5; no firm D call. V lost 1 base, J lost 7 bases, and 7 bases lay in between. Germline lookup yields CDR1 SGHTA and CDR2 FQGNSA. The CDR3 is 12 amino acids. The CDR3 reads CASSLEVGTQYF. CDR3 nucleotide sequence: TGTGCCAGCAGCTTAGAGGTCGGGACCCAGTACTTC. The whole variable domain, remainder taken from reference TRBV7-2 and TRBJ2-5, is GAGVSQSPSNKVTEKGKDVELRCDPISGHTALYWYRQSLGQGLEFLIYFQGNSAPDKSGLPSDRFSAERTGGSVSTLTIQRTQQEDSAVYLCASSLEVGTQYFGPGTRLLVL.

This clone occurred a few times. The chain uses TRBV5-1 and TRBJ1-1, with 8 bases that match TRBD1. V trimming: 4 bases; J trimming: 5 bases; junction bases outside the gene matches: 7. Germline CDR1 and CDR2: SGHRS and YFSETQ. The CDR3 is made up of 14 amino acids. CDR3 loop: CASSTGQGGTEAFF. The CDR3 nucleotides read TGCGCCAGCAGCACCGGACAGGGCGGAACTGAAGCTTTCTTT.

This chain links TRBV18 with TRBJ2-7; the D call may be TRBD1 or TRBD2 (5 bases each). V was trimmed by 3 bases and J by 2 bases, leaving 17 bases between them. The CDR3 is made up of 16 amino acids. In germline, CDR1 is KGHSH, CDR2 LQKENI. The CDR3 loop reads CASSPPLEGSPYEQYF. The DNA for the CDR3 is TGTGCCAGCTCACCCCCCCTTGAGGGGTCACCCTACGAGCAGTACTTC.

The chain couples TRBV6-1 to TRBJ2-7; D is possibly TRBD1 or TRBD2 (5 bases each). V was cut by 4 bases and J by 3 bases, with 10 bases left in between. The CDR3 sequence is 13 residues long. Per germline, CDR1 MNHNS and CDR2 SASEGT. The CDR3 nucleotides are TGTGCCAGCAGTGTAACGGGGCTCTACGAGCAGTACTTC. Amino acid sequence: CASSVTGLYEQYF.